This T cell receptor beta chain was sequenced in a study of identical twins. Study-wide results and limits: Within monozygotic twins, out-of-frame TCR alpha sharing was underestimated by the models. Conclusions came from cross-sectional statistical analysis, not from following the same donors.

TCRdb recomputed calls from the 5' RACE reads with MiXCR, one row per CDR3 protein. The table includes roughly 260,000 distinct CDR3 sequences, about 14% detected once. Regarding this clonotype: Its specificity is not known.

Every sampled donor was Caucasian and healthy. The V segment lost 5 bases and the J segment 2 bases; nucleotides outside the gene matches: 12. The V gene's germline CDR1 is SEHNR and CDR2 FQNEAQ (reference sequence). The CDR3 is 17 amino acids. The J gene is TRBJ2-1, the V gene TRBV7-9, with 7 bases lining up with TRBD1. The sequencing sample was made of memory (CD45RO+) T cells sorted from blood. This TCR derives from a woman younger than 30 in good health. Here the CDR3 reads CASSQAPGTVTYNEQFF. CDR3 bases: TGTGCCAGCAGCCAGGCCCCCGGGACAGTCACCTACAATGAGCAGTTCTTC.